One sample yielded the 30 T cell receptor beta chains listed below, sequenced in a study of identical twins. TCRdb itself ran the 5' RACE reads through MiXCR, one entry per CDR3 protein. The table lists more than 400,000 distinct CDR3 sequences, roughly 15% of them singletons. The sample also formed part of further work on yellow fever vaccine responses in identical twins.

Source material: CD4+ T cells sorted from blood. The receptor set was obtained from a woman between 18 and 29 years old in good health.

The chain is built from TRBV5-1 and TRBJ2-7; D is possibly TRBD1 (6 bases). Germline V gene lookup returns CDR1 SGHRS and CDR2 YFSETQ. This CDR3 comprises 13 residues. V lost 4 bases and J lost 3, with 11 bases in between. CDR3 sequence: CASSPGTIYEQYF. CDR3 DNA: TGCGCCAGCAGCCCCGGGACAATCTACGAGCAGTACTTC.

This clonotype was picked up a small number of times. The chain carries TRBV14 and TRBJ2-3, with 7 nucleotides matching TRBD1. This CDR3 region has 14 residues. The germline V gene has CDR1 SGHDN and CDR2 FVKESK. The junction had 4 bases not matched to a gene; V was cut back by 4 bases and J by 3 bases. CDR3 region: CASSRGQKTDTQYF. The CDR3 nucleotides read TGTGCCAGCAGCCGGGGACAGAAGACAGATACGCAGTATTTT.

This clonotype was counted ten times or more. The chain couples TRBV12-3 or TRBV12-4 to TRBJ2-3; D ambiguous. The V and J ends lost 3 bases and 4 bases respectively, with 5 bases between them. This CDR3 region has 12 residues. The CDR3 DNA is TGTGCCAGCAGTTTGGGTTCAGATACGCAGTATTTT. Protein sequence: CASSLGSDTQYF.

The J gene is TRBJ1-5, the V gene TRBV20-1; 9 nucleotides align to TRBD1. The ends lost 6 bases at V and 4 bases at J; junction bases unmatched: 7. The CDR3 length is 14 residues. The germline V gene has CDR1 DFQATT and CDR2 SNEGSKA (reference sequence). This CDR3 is CSANGQGINQPQHF. The CDR3 DNA sequence: TGCAGTGCCAACGGACAGGGGATAAATCAGCCCCAGCATTTT.

In DNA form, the CDR3 reads TGTGCCAGCAGCTTGGGGGGATCCGGGGTAGAGACCCAGTACTTC. Protein sequence: CASSLGGSGVETQYF. The V call is TRBV5-5, the J call TRBJ2-5, with D possibly matching TRBD2 (5 bases). V was trimmed by 0 bases and J by 4 bases, leaving 13 bases between them. CDR3 size: 15 residues. Germline V gene data show CDR1 as SGHKS and CDR2 as YYEKEE (reference sequence).

This clonotype has just a few counts. This chain connects TRBV24-1 to TRBJ2-1; the D gene is possibly TRBD2 (6 bases). Trimming shortened V by 4 bases and J by 7 bases, and 22 bases separated the two germline ends. The V gene's germline CDR1 is KGHDR and CDR2 SFDVKD. The CDR3 sequence is 17 residues long. The CDR3 nucleotides read TGTGCCACCAGTGACACCCAGGTGACCGCGGGGTATAATGAGCAGTTCTTC. It translates to CATSDTQVTAGYNEQFF.

This clonotype has just a few counts. For the CDR3, the DNA is TGTGCCAGCAGCCAAGTTGCGGGAGGGCCTGGAACCGGGGAGCTGTTTTTT. Amino acid sequence: CASSQVAGGPGTGELFF. The gene calls are TRBV4-2 and TRBJ2-2; 9 bases map to TRBD2. Trimming removed 1 base from V and 5 bases from J; junction bases left unmatched: 8. The CDR3 extends over 17 amino acids. CDR1 LGHNA and CDR2 YNFKEQ come from the germline V gene.

The chain couples TRBV12-3 or TRBV12-4 to TRBJ2-1, with D maybe TRBD2 (6 bases). This CDR3 has 14 residues. V lost 4 bases and J lost 7, with 14 bases in between. CDR3: CASSSRRAGNEQFF. In DNA form, the CDR3 reads TGTGCCAGCAGTTCCAGGAGGGCCGGAAATGAGCAGTTCTTC.

This clonotype has only a few counts. The rearrangement joins TRBV7-9 to TRBJ2-7, with 11 bases aligning to TRBD2. J lost 7 bases, V lost 5 bases, and 10 bases had no gene match. Looked up from germline, CDR1 is SEHNR and CDR2 is FQNEAQ (reference sequence). There are 15 residues in the CDR3. CDR3 sequence reads: CASSRELAGDGEQYF. CDR3 in DNA: TGTGCCAGCAGCCGAGAACTAGCGGGAGACGGTGAGCAGTACTTC. Full variable domain (outside the CDR3, taken from reference TRBV7-9 and TRBJ2-7): DTGVSQNPRHKITKRGQNVTFRCDPISEHNRLYWYRQTLGQGPEFLTYFQNEAQLEKSRLLSDRFSAERPKGSFSTLEIQRTEQGDSAMYLCASSRELAGDGEQYFGPGTRLTVT.

The chain joins TRBV5-1 to TRBJ2-7, with D unresolved. The germline gives CDR1 SGHRS, CDR2 YFSETQ. The CDR3 covers 14 residues. Trimming took off 1 base at V and 7 bases at J, with 15 bases between the two ends. This chain's CDR3 is CASSLISASLEQYF. CDR3 sequence (DNA): TGCGCCAGCAGCTTGATATCGGCGTCCTTAGAGCAGTACTTC.

The V and J genes are TRBV5-1 and TRBJ2-1, with D tentatively TRBD2 (7 bases). The CDR3 is 15 amino acids. Trimming removed 4 bases from V and 6 bases from J, with 17 bases in between. CDR1 is SGHRS, CDR2 YFSETQ, per germline. The CDR3 protein is CASSRLEGGFNEQFF. The CDR3 region has the DNA TGCGCCAGCAGCCGACTCGAGGGGGGGTTCAATGAGCAGTTCTTC.

The rearrangement joins TRBV20-1 to TRBJ2-1; 8 bases are shared with TRBD2. V lost 4 bases to trimming and J lost 5 bases; unmatched junction nucleotides: 7. This CDR3 comprises 14 residues. The germline V gene encodes CDR1 DFQATT and CDR2 SNEGSKA (reference sequence). The CDR3, as DNA: TGCAGTGCTAAGAGACTAGCGAAAGACAATGAGCAGTTCTTC. This codes for CSAKRLAKDNEQFF.

This clonotype was recorded a few times. The chain is built from TRBV6-2 or TRBV6-3 and TRBJ1-2; D possibly corresponds to TRBD1 (5 bases). V was cut by 7 bases and J by 0 bases, with 12 bases left in between. The CDR3 covers 14 residues. Germline assignment: CDR1 MNHEY and CDR2 SVGEGT. The CDR3 sequence is CASTLGGTNYGYTF. The DNA of the CDR3 is TGTGCCAGCACCCTTGGGGGGACTAACTATGGCTACACCTTC.

The table lists this clonotype with a few counts. The rearrangement joins TRBV19 to TRBJ1-1; weak D call: TRBD1 (6 bases). CDR1 and CDR2 (germline): LNHDA, SQIVND (reference sequence). V lost 1 base and J 5 bases, leaving 8 bases between the germline ends. This CDR3 contains 13 residues. CDR3 DNA: TGTGCCAGTAGTATAGGGCAGGGGACTGAAGCTTTCTTT. It specifies CASSIGQGTEAFF.

This clonotype occurred a few times. The chain couples TRBV3-1 to TRBJ2-5, with D hard to call. CDR1 LGHDT and CDR2 YNNKEL come from the germline V gene (reference sequence). Trimming pared 2 bases from V and 7 bases from J, leaving 14 bases between. The CDR3 has 14 residues. The DNA for the CDR3 is TGTGCCAGCAGCCAACACGGCCTAGTTATGACCCAGTACTTC. This gives the protein CASSQHGLVMTQYF.

The chain couples TRBV15 to TRBJ2-7; D remains unclear. V lost 0 bases and J lost 9, with 6 bases in between. Germline-derived CDR1 and CDR2 are LNHNV and YYDKDF (reference sequence). CDR3 length: 11 amino acids. The CDR3 sequence: CATSRDKRQYF. The CDR3 nucleotides read TGTGCCACCAGCAGAGATAAGAGGCAGTACTTC.

This clonotype was counted only a few times. The V gene is TRBV12-3 or TRBV12-4, the J gene TRBJ2-1; 9 bases are a match to TRBD1. The CDR3 consists of 15 residues. The ends lost 5 bases at V and 9 bases at J; junction bases unmatched: 11. CDR3 amino acids: CASSLPTGQGTEQFF. The CDR3 DNA sequence: TGTGCCAGCAGTCTACCTACGGGACAGGGAACTGAGCAGTTCTTC.

This clonotype was observed a handful of times. The gene calls are TRBV7-8 and TRBJ2-2, with a possible D match to TRBD2 (6 bases). Germline V gives CDR1 SGHVS, CDR2 FQNEAQ. Trimming cost V 7 bases and J 13 bases, with 22 bases left between them. The CDR3 length is 14 residues. The CDR3 loop reads CASTITGDRRALFF. The CDR3 bases are TGTGCCAGCACCATAACGGGGGACCGCCGTGCGCTGTTTTTT.

The chain combines TRBV20-1 with TRBJ2-5; 7 nucleotides align to TRBD2. This CDR3 is built from 11 residues. Germline CDR1 and CDR2: DFQATT and SNEGSKA (reference sequence). CDR3 sequence: CSGGIQETQYF. CDR3 nucleotides: TGCAGCGGGGGGATCCAAGAGACCCAGTACTTC.

The table lists this clonotype with many counts. The chain couples TRBV5-1 to TRBJ1-2; D not certain. Trimming shortened V by 7 bases and J by 4 bases, and 14 bases separated the two germline ends. CDR3 length equals 13 residues. CDR1 SGHRS and CDR2 YFSETQ come from the germline V gene. The DNA for the CDR3 is TGCGCCAGCGGAAGAGACACGCGCTATGGCTACACCTTC. It specifies CASGRDTRYGYTF.

The V and J genes are TRBV5-1 and TRBJ2-3; 7 nucleotides match TRBD1. After removal of 3 bases from V and 2 bases from J, the junction contained 3 bases not matched to a gene. The CDR3 has 14 amino acids. CDR1 SGHRS and CDR2 YFSETQ come from the germline V gene. This CDR3 is CASSSGTVTDTQYF. CDR3 nucleotide sequence: TGCGCCAGCAGCTCCGGGACAGTCACAGATACGCAGTATTTT.

Ten or more counts support this clonotype. The chain uses TRBV12-3 or TRBV12-4 and TRBJ1-1; D unresolved. The V end was cut by 9 bases, the J end by 2 bases, with 10 bases between. This CDR3 is built from 12 residues. This CDR3 reads CASNILNTEAFF. CDR3 nucleotides: TGTGCCAGTAATATCCTCAACACTGAAGCTTTCTTT.

This clonotype was seen more than once but under ten times. V usage is TRBV20-1 and J usage is TRBJ2-7, with TRBD2 matching over 10 bases. The CDR3 sequence is 14 residues long. V trimming: 6 bases; J trimming: 4 bases; junction bases outside the gene matches: 9. Germline CDR1 and CDR2: DFQATT and SNEGSKA (reference sequence). The CDR3 spells CSAERGGNLYEQYV. Here the CDR3 DNA reads TGCAGTGCAGAGCGGGGGGGTAACCTTTACGAGCAGTACGTC.

This chain joins TRBV7-9 and TRBJ1-2; D is uncertain. The CDR3 loop spans 14 amino acids. Trimming stripped 5 bases from V and 0 bases from J, with 10 bases between. Per germline, CDR1 SEHNR and CDR2 FQNEAQ (reference sequence). The CDR3 bases are TGTGCCAGCAGCCTCACGACCTCTAACTATGGCTACACCTTC. Residues: CASSLTTSNYGYTF.

This sequence joins TRBV27 and TRBJ2-2; 10 positions agree with TRBD2. CDR1 and CDR2 from the germline V gene are MNHEY and SMNVEV (reference sequence). With V trimmed by 6 bases and J by 7 bases, 11 bases remained unmatched. The CDR3 has 16 residues. CDR3: CASRFLAGVNGGELFF. The CDR3 DNA reads as TGTGCCAGCAGATTCCTAGCGGGAGTAAATGGCGGGGAGCTGTTTTTT.

In this sample, this clonotype turned up a few times. The rearrangement links TRBV11-2 to TRBJ2-7; 8 bases map to TRBD1. The junction had 4 bases not matched to a gene; V was cut back by 3 bases and J by 3 bases. Germline V gene sequence: CDR1 SGHAT, CDR2 FQNNGV. This CDR3 has 14 residues. CDR3 sequence: CASSFYGTGYEQYF. CDR3 bases: TGTGCCAGCAGCTTCTACGGGACAGGCTACGAGCAGTACTTC.

The chain has TRBV5-1 and TRBJ2-1; 7 nucleotides agree with TRBD1. V trimming: 0 bases; J trimming: 2 bases; junction bases outside the gene matches: 2. Germline values: CDR1 SGHRS, CDR2 YFSETQ. The CDR3 spans 15 residues. In DNA, the CDR3 is TGCGCCAGCAGCTTGGTGGGACAGACCTACAATGAGCAGTTCTTC. Encoded protein: CASSLVGQTYNEQFF.

The rearrangement uses TRBV5-8 and TRBJ2-3; 8 bases are shared with TRBD2. The junction had 8 bases not matched to a gene; V was cut back by 0 bases and J by 2 bases. The CDR3 loop spans 17 amino acids. CDR1 SGHTS and CDR2 YDEGEE come from the germline V gene. The CDR3 is CASSLAATSAPTDTQYF. The CDR3, as DNA: TGTGCCAGCAGCTTGGCGGCGACTAGCGCCCCCACAGATACGCAGTATTTT.

This clonotype was found a few times. This sequence joins TRBV24-1 and TRBJ1-1; maybe TRBD1 (5 bases). CDR3 length equals 13 residues. Germline CDR1 reads KGHDR; CDR2 reads SFDVKD. V was shortened by 9 bases and J by 1 base, with 11 bases between the two germline ends. The CDR3 DNA sequence: TGTGCCACCGACGTGGGGCAGAACACTGAAGCTTTCTTT. It is translated as CATDVGQNTEAFF.

This clonotype showed up just a few times. The chain combines TRBV6-5 with TRBJ2-3; 8 positions agree with TRBD2. The germline gives CDR1 MNHEY, CDR2 SVGAGI. The CDR3 totals 16 residues. Trimming at V came to 2 bases and at J to 1 base, leaving 5 bases not matched to a gene. CDR3 residues: CASSYTVLAGTDTQYF. In DNA, the CDR3 is TGTGCCAGCAGTTACACCGTACTAGCGGGCACAGATACGCAGTATTTT.